This is a list of T cell receptor beta chains from one sample in a study of T cell responses to AZD1222 COVID-19 vaccine. The method was immunoSEQ multiplex PCR; TCRdb's version includes in-frame clones alone and lacks a portion of them. Of some 120,000 clones in the sample, roughly 87% were seen once. The source material was peripheral blood, sampled on day 0 of AZD1222 vaccination. These receptors all come from an adult in good health. The CDR3 runs from the conserved cysteine through the conserved F or W. A D gene is named only where the DNA matches it firmly. A clone size is listed for some rows: how often the clone was seen (once, few, many), or a class if it is expanded.

D | J | V | size | CDR3 | DNA
. | TRBJ1-5 | TRBV6-5 | . | CASSSGSQPQHF | TGTGCCAGCAGTTCGGGGAGTCAGCCCCAGCATTTT
TRBD1 | TRBJ1-1 | TRBV5-4 | . | CASSLAGGLNTEAFF | TGTGCCAGCAGCTTGGCAGGGGGCCTGAACACTGAAGCTTTCTTT
. | TRBJ2-3 | TRBV7-2 | . | CASSYLRDDTQYF | TGTGCCAGCAGCTACCTCAGGGACGATACGCAGTATTTT
. | TRBJ1-1 | TRBV28 | . | CASTVQGRKNTEAFF | TGTGCCAGCACAGTACAGGGTCGCAAGAACACTGAAGCTTTCTTT
. | TRBJ1-1 | TRBV21-1 | . | CASTGTGNTEAFF | TGTGCCAGCACTGGGACGGGGAACACTGAAGCTTTCTTT
TRBD1 | TRBJ2-3 | TRBV10-3 | . | CASEGATVQYF | TGTGCCTCCGAGGGGGCAACAGTTCAGTATTTT
. | TRBJ1-2 | TRBV6-5 | . | CASRSLAGDYGYTF | TGTGCCAGCAGATCCCTTGCAGGCGATTATGGCTACACCTTC
. | TRBJ1-1 | TRBV19 | . | CASSTTGSDAEAFF | TGTGCCAGTAGTACTACAGGTTCGGACGCTGAAGCTTTCTTT
. | TRBJ2-1 | TRBV13 | . | CASSLIAETSYNEQFF | TGTGCCAGCAGCTTAATAGCGGAGACCTCCTACAATGAGCAGTTCTTC
. | TRBJ1-2 | TRBV24-1 | . | CATSGGSPDGYTF | TGTGCCACCAGTGGTGGGAGTCCGGATGGCTACACCTTC
. | TRBJ1-2 | TRBV19 | . | CASSISRQDGYTF | TGTGCCAGTAGTATATCGAGACAAGATGGCTACACCTTC
TRBD1 | TRBJ1-5 | TRBV6-5 | . | CASSTDRVSQPQHF | TGTGCCAGCAGCACCGACAGGGTGAGTCAGCCCCAGCATTTT
. | TRBJ1-2 | TRBV18 | . | CASSPVGEGGYGYTF | TGTGCCAGCTCACCGGTCGGGGAGGGAGGCTATGGCTACACCTTC
TRBD1 | TRBJ2-2 | TRBV24-1 | . | CATGPTGGVTGELFF | TGTGCCACCGGTCCGACAGGGGGGGTCACCGGGGAGCTGTTTTTT
TRBD1 | TRBJ2-2 | TRBV5-4 | . | CASSLRTGVGGELFF | TGTGCCAGCAGCTTGCGGACAGGGGTGGGCGGGGAGCTGTTTTTT
. | TRBJ2-7 | TRBV12-3/TRBV12-4 | . | CASSPGLHEQYF | TGTGCCAGCAGTCCGGGACTCCACGAGCAGTACTTC
. | TRBJ1-5 | TRBV2 | . | CASSEGREVNQPQHF | TGTGCCAGCAGTGAAGGGCGGGAAGTCAATCAGCCCCAGCATTTT
. | TRBJ2-2 | TRBV24-1 | few | CATSDPGSPNTGELFF | TGTGCCACCAGTGATCCAGGGAGTCCAAACACCGGGGAGCTGTTTTTT
. | TRBJ2-3 | TRBV12-3/TRBV12-4 | few | CASSYTDTQYF | TGTGCCAGCAGTTATACAGATACGCAGTATTTT
. | TRBJ1-5 | TRBV28 | . | CATNKDNQPQHF | TGTGCCACGAACAAAGACAATCAGCCCCAGCATTTT
. | TRBJ1-3 | TRBV11-2 | . | CASSFNWDRNGNTIYF | TGTGCCAGCAGCTTCAACTGGGACCGAAATGGAAACACCATATATTTT
. | TRBJ1-2 | TRBV3-1/TRBV3-2 | . | CASSQVQGSYGYTF | TGTGCCAGCAGCCAAGTACAGGGATCCTATGGCTACACCTTC
. | TRBJ2-3 | TRBV19 | once | CASSIALRTDTQYF | TGTGCCAGTAGTATAGCCCTTAGGACAGATACGCAGTATTTT
TRBD1 | TRBJ1-1 | TRBV19 | once | CASTNRQGGGAFF | TGTGCCAGTACAAATAGACAGGGCGGTGGTGCTTTCTTT
. | TRBJ1-5 | TRBV27 | . | CASSTLLGQPQHF | TGTGCCAGCAGTACCCTTCTAGGTCAGCCCCAGCATTTT
. | TRBJ1-5 | TRBV27 | . | CASSFGRTGQPQHF | TGTGCCAGCAGTTTCGGCAGGACGGGACAGCCCCAGCATTTT
TRBD2 | TRBJ2-7 | TRBV28 | . | CASIPGGSSRDEQYF | TGTGCCAGCATCCCCGGGGGGTCCTCAAGGGACGAGCAGTACTTC
TRBD2 | TRBJ2-7 | TRBV5-1 | . | CASSPEKLAGASYEQYF | TGCGCCAGCAGCCCAGAAAAACTAGCGGGAGCCTCCTACGAGCAGTACTTC
. | TRBJ2-7 | TRBV3-1/TRBV3-2 | . | CASSPPAGPYEQYF | TGTGCCAGCAGCCCGCCCGCGGGGCCCTACGAGCAGTACTTC
. | TRBJ1-1 | TRBV29-1 | . | CSLGQLNTEAFF | TGCAGCCTAGGTCAATTGAACACTGAAGCTTTCTTT
TRBD2 | TRBJ2-5 | TRBV25-1 | . | CASTRLGLASETQYF | TGTGCCAGCACCCGATTGGGACTAGCGTCAGAGACCCAGTACTTC
. | TRBJ1-1 | TRBV24-1 | . | CATSDLLNTEAFF | TGTGCCACCAGCGACTTACTCAACACTGAAGCTTTCTTT
. | TRBJ1-4 | TRBV6-5 | . | CASTKSISTNEKLFF | TGTGCCAGCACCAAGTCCATCTCAACTAATGAAAAACTGTTTTTT
TRBD2 | TRBJ2-5 | TRBV4-2 | . | CASSHSGGKETQYF | TGTGCCAGCAGCCACAGCGGGGGAAAAGAGACCCAGTACTTC
TRBD2 | TRBJ2-5 | TRBV3-1/TRBV3-2 | . | CASSSWTSGGGETQYF | TGTGCCAGCAGCTCATGGACTAGCGGGGGAGGTGAGACCCAGTACTTC
. | TRBJ2-2 | TRBV6-5 | . | CASSYSAGPTGELFF | TGTGCCAGCAGTTACTCCGCCGGACCCACCGGGGAGCTGTTTTTT
. | TRBJ1-2 | TRBV14 | . | CASSQARFDREGYTF | TGTGCCAGCAGCCAAGCAAGATTCGACCGGGAAGGCTACACCTTC
. | TRBJ2-1 | TRBV10-3 | . | CAISPGGGNEQFF | TGTGCCATCAGTCCAGGGGGAGGCAATGAGCAGTTCTTC
. | TRBJ2-7 | TRBV28 | . | CASRRSGLDSYEQYF | TGTGCCAGCAGGCGGTCCGGGTTAGACTCCTACGAGCAGTACTTC
TRBD1 | TRBJ2-7 | TRBV6-5 | . | CASSFPGGEQYF | TGTGCCAGCAGTTTTCCAGGGGGCGAGCAGTACTTC
. | TRBJ2-1 | TRBV28 | . | CASHVQGWRNEQFF | TGTGCCAGCCACGTACAGGGATGGCGAAATGAGCAGTTCTTC
. | TRBJ1-1 | TRBV2 | . | CASSPGTEAFF | TGTGCCAGCAGCCCGGGCACTGAAGCTTTCTTT
. | TRBJ1-2 | TRBV5-1 | . | CASSFGNRAGDYGYTF | TGCGCCAGCAGCTTCGGAAATAGGGCAGGCGACTATGGCTACACCTTC
. | TRBJ2-3 | TRBV5-6 | . | CASSFRSTGTSTDTQYF | TGTGCCAGCAGCTTTCGTTCGACAGGGACTAGCACAGATACGCAGTATTTT
TRBD2 | TRBJ2-3 | TRBV28 | . | CASTVPSGSSTDTQYF | TGTGCCAGCACCGTGCCTAGCGGGAGCTCCACAGATACGCAGTATTTT